The following is a T cell receptor beta chain sequence with its context. The data belong to a study of blood T cell repertoires in COVID-19. Study information: Acute and convalescent COVID-19 samples came from the United States, Italy and Spain. The cDNA or gDNA used as material had been derived from T cells, B-cell-depleted T cells, or PBMCs.

In the authors' workflow: Researchers report that nucleated cell counts were estimated from reference gene primer amplification. The protocol was immunoSEQ multiplex PCR, while the TCRdb copy is restricted to in-frame clones and leaves out a portion. Clone size and the V and J calls come from that table; the DNA yielded D and trimming. The sample gives approximately 330,000 clones, around 89% of which show up once; under 1.1% is in the top ten. A Seattle source enrolled patients during active infection and followed them longitudinally. This CDR3 is built from 16 residues. From germline, CDR1 is SGHDN and CDR2 FVKESK. V was pared by 1 base and J by 7 bases, with 4 bases of the junction left unmatched.

This TCR was sampled from a woman aged 40 to 55 with COVID-19, enrolled during active disease. The chain joins TRBV14 to TRBJ2-1; 13 bases are a match to TRBD2. Source material: peripheral blood. The CDR3, as DNA: TGTGCCAGCAGCCAAGCCGGGACTAGCGGGAAAAATGAGCAGTTCTTC. Residues: CASSQAGTSGKNEQFF.